Following are 5 T cell receptor beta chains from one sample sequenced in a study of T cells in localized non-small cell lung cancer (dated by TCRdb to about 2020). The library relied on the immunoSEQ multiplex PCR assay. TCRdb stores this immuneACCESS table with in-frame sequences only. Part of the clones is absent; in the studies checked, under half of the shortfall reflects unresolved V genes, and no reason is known for the rest. Within this sample are about 980 clones, with approximately 21% of them counted one time only. Jointly, the top ten make up around 10% of the sample. This specimen consisted of lung tumor tissue, obtained before any cancer treatment. Source of these receptors: a man aged 35 to 70 with stage II squamous cell lung carcinoma.

There are a few counts of this clone. The genes are TRBV9 and TRBJ2-3, with TRBD2 as a possible D gene (5 bases). V lost 5 bases and J 8 bases, leaving 12 bases between the germline ends. This CDR3 has 12 residues. Germline V lookup: CDR1 SGDLS, CDR2 YYNGEE. DNA for the CDR3: TGTGCCAGCAGATCAGGTGGAGGTACGCAGTATTTT. It encodes CASRSGGGTQYF.

This clone was seen a few times. The chain has TRBV9 and TRBJ1-2; D unclear. In germline, CDR1 is SGDLS, CDR2 YYNGEE. The germline V and J ends were trimmed by 6 bases and 8 bases, with 17 bases remaining between them. The CDR3 is 13 residues long. The CDR3 DNA is TGTGCCAGCACCGACGGGGTTCGAGAGGGCTACACCTTC. Encoded protein: CASTDGVREGYTF. The variable domain in full, with the rest retrieved from reference TRBV9 and TRBJ1-2, is DSGVTQTPKHLITATGQRVTLRCSPRSGDLSVYWYQQSLDQGLQFLIQYYNGEERAKGNILERFSAQQFPDLHSELNLSSLELGDSALYFCASTDGVREGYTFGSGTRLTVV.

By its share, this clone is medium-sized. The genes are TRBV11-3 and TRBJ2-1, with 7 bases identical to TRBD1. CDR1 is SGHNT and CDR2 is YENEEA in the germline V gene. CDR3 length equals 15 residues. J was trimmed by 3 bases and V by 3 bases; bases with no gene match: 5. The CDR3, as DNA: TGTGCCAGCAGCTTGGTTGGGACAGACTACAATGAGCAGTTCTTC. Translating gives CASSLVGTDYNEQFF. The whole variable domain, filled in from reference TRBV11-3 and TRBJ2-1, reads EAGVVQSPRYKIIEKKQPVAFWCNPISGHNTLYWYLQNLGQGPELLIRYENEEAVDDSQLPKDRFSAERLKGVDSTLKIQPAELGDSAVYLCASSLVGTDYNEQFFGPGTRLTVL.

By sample fraction, this clone is large (0.1 to 1%). The rearrangement links TRBV11-3 to TRBJ1-6, with D maybe TRBD1 (6 bases). Per germline, CDR1 SGHNT and CDR2 YENEEA. Trimming stripped 5 bases from V and 5 bases from J, with 16 bases between. The CDR3 length is 16 residues. The CDR3, as DNA: TGTGCCAGCAGCCCGCGGGGGGCTATTGATAATTCACCCCTCCACTTT. Its translation: CASSPRGAIDNSPLHF.

The genes are TRBV10-3 and TRBJ1-2; D is undetermined. Germline-derived CDR1 and CDR2 are ENHRY and SYGVKD. Between the trimmed V and J ends, which lost 2 bases and 1 base, there was a span of 11 bases. The CDR3 is 15 residues long. CDR3 nucleotides: TGTGCCATCAGTGAGACTCCGGTTGATAACTATGGCTACACCTTC. Its protein product is CAISETPVDNYGYTF.